This TCR beta chain appears in the sequencing data of a study of T cell repertoires in cytomegalovirus infection. Only a few counts were recorded for this clonotype. Its specificity is unknown. TCRdb processed the reads anew with MiXCR; each CDR3 protein has one entry. This table holds 60,000 to 85,000 distinct CDR3 sequences, more than 20% found once. Material for sequencing was PBMCs, sequenced either directly or after in vitro stimulation (not recorded which). The receptor was derived from a human donor in good health (CMV status not recorded). Some clones in this sample may be carry-over from other donors' samples.

The chain's CDR3 is CASGRQGRGYEQYF. The CDR3 DNA is TGTGCCAGCGGGCGACAGGGGAGAGGCTACGAGCAGTACTTC. The chain links TRBV6-1 to TRBJ2-7; 8 positions match TRBD1. The germline V gene encodes CDR1 MNHNS and CDR2 SASEGT. The CDR3 covers 14 residues. V shed 8 bases, J shed 3 bases, and the junction held 9 bases outside the gene matches.